Described below is a single TCR beta chain sequence and its context. The antigen is undetermined. One entry per CDR3 protein results from TCRdb running MiXCR on the 5' RACE reads. The table shows about 430,000 distinct CDR3 sequences, with approximately 24% occurring only once. This sample is drawn from a study of T-cell memory formation after mild COVID-19. Study information: Among the donors, TCR clusters were largely specific to each donor. Study-level findings and limits: Some SARS-CoV-2-responding clones were already detected in memory before infection.

Germline V CDR1 and CDR2: LNHNV, YYDKDF (reference sequence). Trimming took off 7 bases at V and 6 bases at J, with 15 bases between the two ends. This CDR3 is 14 amino acids long. The source of this sequence is an adult woman who had mild COVID-19 (a few samples of this study predate the infection). Cell type and time point are not known. Specimen: PBMCs or a T cell subset sorted from them (not recorded which). The genes are TRBV15 and TRBJ1-4; a possible D gene is TRBD1 (5 bases). In DNA, the CDR3 is TGTGCCACCACCCGGGGCAGGTCGGATGAAAAACTGTTTTTT. Translated, it gives CATTRGRSDEKLFF.